This T cell receptor (beta chain) was captured in a study of shared clonotypes between healthy human individuals. The table came from immunoSEQ multiplex PCR; TCRdb's copy has only in-frame clones and leaves some out. Here the sample spans approximately 600,000 clones, roughly 95% being singletons. Naive CD8 cells were CD45RO-negative, positively selected for CCR7, excluding terminally differentiated effector memory CD45RA+ cells. The CDR3 consists of 15 residues. Germline CDR1 and CDR2: SGHVS and FNYEAQ. Unmatched junction bases numbered 12, after V lost 5 bases and J lost 6 bases. The V and J genes are TRBV7-6 and TRBJ2-7, with 8 nucleotides matching TRBD2. Input material: naive CD8+ T cells sorted from blood. This clonotype was obtained from a woman in her twenties or thirties in good health. The CDR3 spells CASSRGAGEGLEQYF. The CDR3 region has the DNA TGTGCCAGCAGCAGGGGAGCGGGAGAGGGACTCGAGCAGTACTTC. The entire variable domain, with the rest obtained from reference TRBV7-6 and TRBJ2-7, is as follows: GAGVSQSPRYKVTKRGQDVALRCDPISGHVSLYWYRQALGQGPEFLTYFNYEAQQDKSGLPNDRFSAERPEGSISTLTIQRTEQRDSAMYRCASSRGAGEGLEQYFGPGTRLTVT.